The next 22 T cell receptor beta chains were all read from a single sample in a study of T cells in Graves' hyperthyroidism and ophthalmopathy. Amplification of TCR beta CDR3 regions was performed using RNA transcripts as template. HTBI primers were the set used in a first-round RT-PCR of the TCR CDR3. A single record per CDR3 protein comes from TCRdb applying MiXCR to the multiplex PCR reads. The table has a few hundred thousand distinct CDR3 sequences, approximately 14% seen once. The sample consisted of blood. These receptors were obtained from a woman between 35 and 50 years old with Graves' ophthalmopathy.

This clonotype has ten or more counts. The rearrangement joins TRBV20-1 to TRBJ2-7; possible D gene TRBD2, 5 bases. Trimming took 2 bases from V and 4 from J, leaving 18 bases between them. The CDR3 is 15 amino acids. CDR1 is DFQATT, CDR2 SNEGSKA, per germline (reference sequence). The CDR3 is CSARRAAPPIYEQYF. CDR3 in DNA: TGCAGTGCTAGACGAGCGGCCCCTCCAATTTACGAGCAGTACTTC.

The chain joins TRBV20-1 to TRBJ1-2; unclear D gene. V lost 6 bases, J lost 6 bases, and 14 bases lay in between. The germline V gene encodes CDR1 DFQATT and CDR2 SNEGSKA (reference sequence). The CDR3 loop spans 12 amino acids. CDR3 DNA: TGCAGTGCGTTTTATGGAAGCCATGGCTACACCTTC. Translating gives CSAFYGSHGYTF.

A few counts support this clonotype. The V and J genes are TRBV13 and TRBJ1-1; 10 bases align to TRBD1. Germline-derived CDR1 and CDR2 are PRHDT and FYEKMQ (reference sequence). The CDR3 consists of 15 residues. V shed 3 bases and J 7 bases; nucleotides not matched to a gene: 8. This CDR3 is CASSFGDRGNGEAFF. DNA of the CDR3: TGTGCCAGCAGCTTCGGGGACAGGGGAAACGGTGAAGCTTTCTTT.

This clonotype was counted ten times or more. This sequence joins TRBV7-8 and TRBJ2-3, with D possibly TRBD1 on 6 matching bases. Between the trimmed V and J ends, which lost 4 bases and 6 bases, there was a span of 17 bases. The length of the CDR3 is 15 residues. Germline V gene data show CDR1 as SGHVS and CDR2 as FQNEAQ. In DNA, the CDR3 is TGTGCCAGCAGCTATCGGCCAGGGGTCTCGGATACGCAGTATTTT. This sequence encodes CASSYRPGVSDTQYF.

This clonotype appeared many times. The V and J genes are TRBV12-3 or TRBV12-4 and TRBJ2-7; D gene uncertain. V was trimmed by 5 bases and J by 3 bases, leaving 14 bases between them. The CDR3 is made up of 14 amino acids. The CDR3 nucleotides read TGTGCCAGCAGTCCGGGTCCACCGAACTACGAGCAGTACTTC. This codes for CASSPGPPNYEQYF.

About this clonotype: A much larger clone is a single base away; this may be a read error. The J gene is TRBJ1-1, the V gene TRBV29-1; 9 nucleotides agree with TRBD1. Germline CDR1 and CDR2: SQVTM and ANQGSEA. This CDR3 is built from 13 residues. CDR3 in DNA: TGCAGCGTCCGACAGGGGGTGAACACTGGAGCTTTCTTT. As protein: CSVRQGVNTGAFF.

This rearrangement joins TRBV20-1 to TRBJ2-1, with a weak D call TRBD2 (5 bases). The CDR3 length is 14 residues. Germline V gives CDR1 DFQATT, CDR2 SNEGSKA (reference sequence). Deletions cut 6 bases from V and 6 bases from J, with 18 bases between. CDR3 nucleotides: TGCAGTGCCAAAGGACGGGAAATCTCCAATGAGCAGTTCTTC. Translated: CSAKGREISNEQFF.

The sample holds a few counts of this clonotype. V and J are TRBV3-1 and TRBJ1-2, with D hard to call. V lost 4 bases and J 4 bases, leaving 10 bases between the germline ends. The germline CDR1 and CDR2 sequences are LGHDT and YNNKEL (reference sequence). The CDR3 length is 13 residues. The CDR3 DNA reads as TGTGCCAGCAGCCCCAGGACTTCCTATGGCTACACCTTC. Its protein product is CASSPRTSYGYTF.

The genes are TRBV19 and TRBJ2-2, with D maybe TRBD2 (6 bases). V shed 1 base and J shed 5 bases, with 14 bases lying between them. CDR1 and CDR2 from the germline V gene are LNHDA and SQIVND (reference sequence). The CDR3 spans 16 residues. DNA for the CDR3: TGTGCCAGTAGTATAGGAGGGACTGGTATAACCGGGGAGCTGTTTTTT. It specifies CASSIGGTGITGELFF.

This chain links TRBV6-6 with TRBJ1-6; tentatively, D is TRBD1 (6 bases). The germline V gene encodes CDR1 MNHNY and CDR2 SVGAGI (reference sequence). The V end was cut by 0 bases, the J end by 9 bases, with 15 bases between. CDR3 length: 16 residues. The DNA for the CDR3 is TGTGCCAGCAGTTACTCGAGGGGGGGATTGGGTTCACCCCTCCACTTT. It yields the protein CASSYSRGGLGSPLHF.

This clonotype has ten or more counts. This sequence joins TRBV5-1 and TRBJ2-3; the D gene is possibly TRBD2 (7 bases). The CDR3 spans 15 residues. V was cut by 4 bases and J by 5 bases, with 17 bases left in between. Germline assignment: CDR1 SGHRS and CDR2 YFSETQ. The CDR3 DNA sequence: TGCGCCAGCAGCGCTTGGGGGGGGCGAGGAGATACGCAGTATTTT. Translated: CASSAWGGRGDTQYF.

This clonotype was seen at least ten times. The chain is built from TRBV19 and TRBJ2-3; weak D call: TRBD1 (5 bases). The CDR3 is made up of 14 amino acids. The germline gives CDR1 LNHDA, CDR2 SQIVND (reference sequence). Between the trimmed V and J ends, which lost 0 bases and 4 bases, there was a span of 8 bases. The chain's CDR3 is CASSIEGQADTQYF. In DNA form, the CDR3 reads TGTGCCAGTAGTATAGAGGGGCAAGCAGATACGCAGTATTTT.

This clonotype was counted at least ten times. The gene calls are TRBV10-3 and TRBJ2-7; 11 bases align to TRBD2. J lost 5 bases, V lost 0 bases, and 12 bases had no gene match. The germline CDR1 and CDR2 sequences are ENHRY and SYGVKD. The CDR3 totals 18 residues. CDR3 loop: CAISESGVSGGAYDEQYF. CDR3 bases: TGTGCCATCAGTGAGTCAGGGGTTAGCGGGGGGGCCTACGACGAGCAGTACTTC.

Only a few counts were recorded for this clonotype. V usage is TRBV4-2 and J usage is TRBJ2-1; 7 bases align to TRBD2. Germline CDR1 and CDR2: LGHNA and YNFKEQ. The CDR3 runs to 16 residues. V shed 1 base, J shed 3 bases, and the junction held 6 bases outside the gene matches. CDR3 sequence reads: CASSQVGAGVYNEQFF. In nucleotides, the CDR3 is TGTGCCAGCAGCCAAGTGGGTGCGGGAGTCTACAATGAGCAGTTCTTC.

This clonotype was recorded at least ten times. The chain carries TRBV2 and TRBJ1-1, with D tentatively TRBD1 (6 bases). Trimming left V 6 bases short and J 4 bases short, with 15 bases between. Germline V lookup: CDR1 SNHLY, CDR2 FYNNEI. The CDR3 has 14 residues. For the CDR3, the DNA is TGTGCCAGCAGGGTACAGGGTGATTTCACTGAAGCTTTCTTT. Translated, it gives CASRVQGDFTEAFF.

This CDR3 is CASSPDRVNTEAFF. CDR3 coding DNA: TGTGCCAGCAGCCCGGACAGAGTTAACACTGAAGCTTTCTTT. The rearrangement joins TRBV12-3 or TRBV12-4 to TRBJ1-1; a possible D gene is TRBD1 (6 bases). Trimming pared 6 bases from V and 2 bases from J, leaving 13 bases between. The CDR3 length is 14 residues.

The genes are TRBV9 and TRBJ1-1; maybe TRBD1 (5 bases). Germline-derived CDR1 and CDR2 are SGDLS and YYNGEE. V was clipped by 0 bases and J by 6 bases, with 15 bases between them. The CDR3 has 15 amino acids. The CDR3 spells CASSVGGMGIAEAFF. CDR3 DNA: TGTGCCAGCAGCGTAGGGGGGATGGGGATCGCTGAAGCTTTCTTT.

CDR3 sequence (DNA): TGTGCCATCGCGTACGGTGGAGACTATGGCTACACCTTC. Its translation is CAIAYGGDYGYTF. The gene calls are TRBV10-3 and TRBJ1-2; no clear D gene. The CDR3 loop spans 13 amino acids. V lost 8 bases and J 3 bases, leaving 13 bases between the germline ends. Per the germline V gene, CDR1 is ENHRY and CDR2 is SYGVKD.

The table lists this clonotype with many counts. This CDR3 is CASGVRGGARAQYF. CDR3 sequence (DNA): TGTGCCAGCGGAGTTCGTGGGGGGGCGCGGGCCCAGTACTTC. The gene calls are TRBV28 and TRBJ2-5; D perhaps matches TRBD2 (7 bases). The CDR3 is 14 residues long. V was clipped by 8 bases and J by 9 bases, with 22 bases between them. In germline, CDR1 is MDHEN, CDR2 SYDVKM. Full variable domain (remainder filled in from reference TRBV28 and TRBJ2-5): DVKVTQSSRYLVKRTGEKVFLECVQDMDHENMFWYRQDPGLGLRLIYFSYDVKMKEKGDIPEGYSVSREKKERFSLILESASTNQTSMYLCASGVRGGARAQYFGPGTRLLVL.

The table lists this clonotype with a few counts. CDR3 DNA sequence: TGCAGTGCTCAGGAAGCGGGGAAGCCCTACGAGCAGTACTTC. Its protein product is CSAQEAGKPYEQYF. The chain employs TRBV20-1 and TRBJ2-7; TRBD2 matches 7 bases. V trimming: 5 bases; J trimming: 2 bases; junction bases outside the gene matches: 9. The CDR3 has 14 amino acids. CDR1 is DFQATT and CDR2 is SNEGSKA in the germline V gene (reference sequence).

The V gene is TRBV2, the J gene TRBJ1-1; D possibly corresponds to TRBD1 (5 bases). CDR1 is SNHLY and CDR2 is FYNNEI in the germline V gene. Trimming removed 4 bases from V and 1 base from J, with 10 bases in between. The CDR3 spans 14 residues. The DNA of the CDR3 is TGTGCCAGCAGTGCACGTGGACAGAACACTGAAGCTTTCTTT. This sequence encodes CASSARGQNTEAFF.

This clonotype was seen ten or more times. The chain combines TRBV27 with TRBJ2-7; 7 positions agree with TRBD1. Germline V gene data show CDR1 as MNHEY and CDR2 as SMNVEV (reference sequence). J gave up 3 bases and V 3 bases, and 5 bases lay outside the gene matches. CDR3 length: 14 amino acids. This CDR3 is CASSFRGQFYEQYF. CDR3 sequence (DNA): TGTGCCAGCAGTTTTAGGGGGCAGTTCTACGAGCAGTACTTC.